A selection of T cell receptor beta chains follows, all from one sample in a study of CD8+ T cells in alopecia areata. Profiled with immunoSEQ multiplex PCR; TCRdb holds only in-frame clones, not every one. Of some 130,000 clones in the sample, around three fifths were seen once. Specimen: CD4+ T cells sorted from blood, collected at week 0. The receptors were sampled from a human donor with alopecia areata. CDR3s include the opening cysteine and the closing phenylalanine or tryptophan. Each record gives: D gene, clone size, J gene, V gene, CDR3 protein, CDR3 DNA. The D gene is left open where the match is weak. Size is stated for part of the rows, as once, few or many counts, or as a class when the clone is expanded.

D: TRBD1
size: .
J: TRBJ1-1
V: TRBV30
CDR3: CAWSGDRLLGAFF
DNA: TGTGCCTGGAGTGGGGACAGGCTGCTGGGAGCTTTCTTT

D: .
size: .
J: TRBJ2-2
V: TRBV5-1
CDR3: CASRAADTGELFF
DNA: TGCGCCAGCAGGGCAGCAGACACCGGGGAGCTGTTTTTT

D: TRBD2
size: .
J: TRBJ2-5
V: TRBV5-1
CDR3: CASSLAGGQETQYF
DNA: TGCGCCAGCAGCTTGGCGGGGGGGCAAGAGACCCAGTACTTC

D: .
size: .
J: TRBJ2-1
V: TRBV19
CDR3: CASSMKGGASYNEQFF
DNA: TGTGCCAGTAGTATGAAGGGGGGCGCCTCCTACAATGAGCAGTTCTTC

D: TRBD1
size: .
J: TRBJ1-1
V: TRBV6-6
CDR3: CAGGGQGNTEAFF
DNA: TGTGCCGGGGGGGGACAGGGGAACACTGAAGCTTTCTTT

D: .
size: once
J: TRBJ1-2
V: TRBV27
CDR3: CASSLQRNYGYTF
DNA: TGTGCCAGCAGCCTACAGAGGAACTATGGCTACACCTTC

D: .
size: .
J: TRBJ2-7
V: TRBV7-2
CDR3: CASSLGRPYEQYF
DNA: TGTGCCAGCAGCTTAGGGAGGCCTTACGAGCAGTACTTC

D: .
size: few
J: TRBJ2-3
V: TRBV27
CDR3: CASSRRPSSPDTQYF
DNA: TGTGCCAGCAGCCGAAGGCCCAGTTCCCCAGATACGCAGTATTTT

D: .
size: .
J: TRBJ2-1
V: TRBV27
CDR3: CATLSLSVGLGGLGEQFF
DNA: TGTGCCACCCTCAGTTTATCCGTGGGACTAGGGGGCCTTGGTGAGCAGTTCTTC

D: .
size: once
J: TRBJ2-2
V: TRBV6-5
CDR3: CASSLGGQVGELFF
DNA: TGTGCCAGCAGTTTAGGGGGGCAGGTCGGGGAGCTGTTTTTT

D: .
size: .
J: TRBJ1-1
V: TRBV7-2
CDR3: CASSSTVLNTEAFF
DNA: TGTGCCAGCAGCTCGACAGTCCTGAACACTGAAGCTTTCTTT

D: TRBD2
size: few
J: TRBJ2-7
V: TRBV7-2
CDR3: CASSFLAGTGYEQYF
DNA: TGTGCCAGCAGCTTCCTAGCGGGCACAGGCTACGAGCAGTACTTC

D: .
size: few
J: TRBJ1-2
V: TRBV19
CDR3: CASKDPNYGYTF
DNA: TGTGCCAGTAAAGATCCTAACTATGGCTACACCTTC

D: .
size: .
J: TRBJ2-1
V: TRBV4-1
CDR3: CASSQVVMGDYNEQFF
DNA: TGCGCCAGCAGCCAAGTGGTAATGGGAGATTACAATGAGCAGTTCTTC

D: .
size: .
J: TRBJ2-7
V: TRBV20-1
CDR3: CSAQQGGEQYF
DNA: TGCAGTGCCCAACAAGGTGGCGAGCAGTACTTC

D: TRBD1
size: .
J: TRBJ2-7
V: TRBV29-1
CDR3: CSVEGQGMYEQYF
DNA: TGCAGCGTCGAGGGACAGGGTATGTACGAGCAGTACTTC

D: .
size: .
J: TRBJ2-3
V: TRBV15
CDR3: CATSRDRAPDTQYF
DNA: TGTGCCACCAGCAGAGACCGGGCCCCAGATACGCAGTATTTT

D: .
size: few
J: TRBJ2-2
V: TRBV10-3
CDR3: CAISPIRGTGELFF
DNA: TGTGCCATCAGCCCCATTAGGGGCACCGGGGAGCTGTTTTTT

D: .
size: .
J: TRBJ1-2
V: TRBV4-2
CDR3: CASSQGDGNYGYTF
DNA: TGTGCCAGCAGCCAGGGCGACGGAAACTATGGCTACACCTTC

D: TRBD2
size: .
J: TRBJ2-2
V: TRBV7-9
CDR3: CAISTEWEGTGELFF
DNA: TGTGCCATCTCTACAGAATGGGAGGGCACCGGGGAGCTGTTTTTT

D: TRBD1
size: once
J: TRBJ1-6
V: TRBV6-6
CDR3: CASSPETGVFYSPLHF
DNA: TGTGCCAGCAGCCCTGAGACAGGGGTTTTTTATTCACCCCTCCACTTT

D: TRBD1
size: .
J: TRBJ2-5
V: TRBV5-1
CDR3: CASTPGQGSPGQETQYF
DNA: TGCGCCAGCACTCCGGGACAGGGCTCACCCGGACAAGAGACCCAGTACTTC

D: TRBD1
size: .
J: TRBJ2-5
V: TRBV7-2
CDR3: CASSLRTGGQETQYF
DNA: TGTGCCAGCAGCTTAAGGACAGGGGGCCAGGAGACCCAGTACTTC

D: .
size: once
J: TRBJ2-3
V: TRBV5-1
CDR3: CASSIGTPSERDTQYF
DNA: TGCGCCAGCAGCATAGGGACCCCGTCAGAGAGGGATACGCAGTATTTT

D: .
size: .
J: TRBJ2-2
V: TRBV4-3
CDR3: CASSQGRPNTGELFF
DNA: TGCGCCAGCAGCCAAGGACGGCCGAACACCGGGGAGCTGTTTTTT

D: .
size: .
J: TRBJ1-5
V: TRBV21-1
CDR3: CASSKALWDRGNNQPQHF
DNA: TGTGCCAGCAGCAAAGCGCTTTGGGACAGGGGAAACAATCAGCCCCAGCATTTT

D: TRBD2
size: .
J: TRBJ2-1
V: TRBV27
CDR3: CASSFDSGSYEQFF
DNA: TGTGCCAGCAGTTTTGATAGCGGGAGTTATGAGCAGTTCTTC